This TCR beta chain was captured by sequencing in a study of blood T cell repertoires in COVID-19. Study-level background: The United States, Italy and Spain provided the acute and convalescent COVID-19 samples. T cells, B-cell-depleted T cells, or PBMCs provided the cDNA or gDNA that served as material.

The germline gives CDR1 MNHEY, CDR2 SVGAGI. This CDR3 contains 15 residues. V lost 10 bases to trimming and J lost 0 bases; unmatched junction nucleotides: 9. Sequenced by immunoSEQ multiplex PCR; TCRdb stores in-frame clones only, minus some. The profile shows 120,000 to 150,000 clones, around 80% of them singletons. The specimen was peripheral blood. This chain uses TRBV6-5 with TRBJ1-5, with 7 bases that match TRBD1. This clonotype originated in a human donor in a cohort sampled during active COVID-19. CDR3 loop: CAITQGKNSNQPQHF. In nucleotides, the CDR3 is TGTGCCATCACACAGGGGAAAAATAGCAATCAGCCCCAGCATTTT.